The rows below give T cell receptor beta chains drawn from one sample of a study of T cells in Graves' hyperthyroidism and ophthalmopathy. TCRdb called the multiplex PCR reads again in MiXCR, with one record for every CDR3 protein. The sample lists a few hundred thousand distinct CDR3 sequences, roughly an eighth occurring once. The sequencing input was blood. The source is a woman aged 18-29 years with Graves' hyperthyroidism. Each CDR3 is given with its conserved first and last residue. Each record gives: clone size, V gene, D gene, J gene, CDR3 protein, CDR3 DNA. A D gene is named only where the DNA matches it firmly. Size is stated for part of the rows, as once, few or many counts, or as a class when the clone is expanded.

few	TRBV7-9	.	TRBJ2-4	CASRSDRNKNIQYF	TGTGCCAGCAGATCCGACAGAAACAAAAACATTCAGTACTTC
many	TRBV7-2	.	TRBJ2-2	CASSLQAGAGGELFF	TGTGCCAGCAGCTTACAAGCTGGGGCGGGCGGGGAGCTGTTTTTT
few	TRBV30	.	TRBJ1-1	CASDGRQFNTEAFF	TGTGCCTCGGACGGCAGACAGTTCAACACTGAAGCTTTCTTT
many	TRBV7-2	.	TRBJ1-1	CASSLARVSTEAFF	TGTGCCAGCAGCTTAGCTCGGGTTAGCACTGAAGCTTTCTTT
.	TRBV12-3/TRBV12-4	.	TRBJ2-3	CASSLPGPATDTQYF	TGTGCCAGCAGCCTTCCGGGACCCGCCACAGATACGCAGTATTTT
many	TRBV2	TRBD1	TRBJ1-1	CASSGQGPTEAFF	TGTGCCAGCAGTGGACAGGGCCCCACTGAAGCTTTCTTT
many	TRBV28	.	TRBJ2-7	CASSLSQSYEQYF	TGTGCCAGCAGTTTGTCCCAGTCCTACGAGCAGTACTTC
few	TRBV6-1	.	TRBJ2-3	CASTRPPTDTQYF	TGTGCCAGCACTAGACCCCCCACCGATACGCAGTATTTT
many	TRBV28	TRBD1	TRBJ1-1	CASSLGGQGLGAFF	TGTGCCAGCAGTTTAGGGGGACAGGGGTTAGGTGCTTTCTTT
once	TRBV19	.	TRBJ2-3	CASTTVGRDTQYF	TGTGCCAGTACTACGGTGGGGCGGGATACGCAGTATTTT
many	TRBV7-2	.	TRBJ2-7	CASSVYTRSSYEQYF	TGTGCCAGCAGCGTTTATACCAGGAGCTCCTACGAGCAGTACTTC
.	TRBV12-3/TRBV12-4	.	TRBJ2-5	CVSSLSSETQYF	TGTGTCAGCAGTTTGAGTTCAGAGACCCAGTACTTC
.	TRBV7-9	.	TRBJ2-1	CASLGQKMPDEQFF	TGTGCCAGCCTAGGACAAAAAATGCCAGATGAGCAGTTCTTC
few	TRBV5-5	TRBD1	TRBJ2-6	CASYRRGDRGLSGANVLTF	TGTGCCAGCTACCGCCGTGGGGACAGGGGGTTGTCAGGGGCCAACGTCCTGACTTTC
many	TRBV6-2/TRBV6-3	.	TRBJ1-4	CASSLMNEELFF	TGTGCCAGCAGTTTAATGAATGAAGAACTGTTTTTT
many	TRBV3-1	.	TRBJ2-7	CASSQDTGFDEQYF	TGTGCCAGCAGCCAAGATACAGGGTTTGACGAGCAGTACTTC
many	TRBV18	.	TRBJ2-7	CASSNRIYEQYF	TGTGCCAGCTCAAACAGGATCTACGAGCAGTACTTC
many	TRBV20-1	.	TRBJ1-1	CSAMEGRFGGPNTEAFF	TGCAGTGCTATGGAGGGTCGGTTCGGCGGGCCCAACACTGAAGCTTTCTTT
many	TRBV6-1	.	TRBJ1-5	CASEGLGVQPQHF	TGTGCCAGCGAGGGTTTGGGGGTTCAGCCCCAGCATTTT
few	TRBV27	TRBD1	TRBJ1-1	CASSQGTGGNVEAFF	TGTGCCAGCAGTCAAGGGACAGGGGGCAATGTTGAAGCTTTCTTT
many	TRBV27	TRBD2	TRBJ2-1	CASGRGLAGAGEQFF	TGTGCCAGCGGAAGGGGACTAGCGGGAGCGGGGGAGCAGTTCTTC
many	TRBV28	.	TRBJ2-7	CASSRGYYEQYF	TGTGCCAGCAGCCGGGGATACTACGAGCAGTACTTC
many	TRBV12-3/TRBV12-4	TRBD2	TRBJ2-7	CASSALAGGVYEQYF	TGTGCCAGCAGTGCACTAGCGGGGGGCGTATACGAGCAGTACTTC
few	TRBV6-5	.	TRBJ2-4	CASSYPLAVPLPKNIQYF	TGTGCCAGCAGTTACCCCTTGGCAGTCCCACTGCCCAAAAACATTCAGTACTTC
many	TRBV11-2	.	TRBJ1-6	CASSFESSYNSPLHF	TGTGCCAGCAGCTTTGAGAGCTCCTATAATTCACCCCTCCACTTT
few	TRBV6-2/TRBV6-3	.	TRBJ2-3	CASSYAFWGTDTQYF	TGTGCCAGCAGTTACGCGTTTTGGGGCACAGATACGCAGTATTTT
.	TRBV7-3	.	TRBJ2-1	CASSGGGGREQFF	TGTGCCAGCAGCGGGGGAGGGGGCCGTGAGCAGTTCTTC
many	TRBV28	TRBD1	TRBJ1-6	CASRSGQPNSPLHF	TGTGCCAGCAGATCGGGACAGCCTAATTCACCCCTCCACTTT
many	TRBV28	TRBD1	TRBJ1-1	CASSLIGQGGPEAFF	TGTGCCAGCAGTCTGATAGGACAGGGAGGTCCTGAAGCTTTCTTT
many	TRBV28	TRBD2	TRBJ2-3	CASSSPFTSGSSDTQYF	TGTGCCAGCAGTTCCCCCTTCACTAGCGGGAGCTCTGATACGCAGTATTTT
many	TRBV12-3/TRBV12-4	.	TRBJ2-3	CASSNWDTSTDTQYF	TGTGCCAGCAGCAACTGGGACACTAGCACAGATACGCAGTATTTT
many	TRBV20-1	.	TRBJ2-7	CSARVGGSYEQYF	TGCAGTGCTAGAGTTGGTGGATCCTACGAGCAGTACTTC
.	TRBV18	TRBD1	TRBJ1-4	CASSPGTGEEKLFF	TGTGCCAGCTCACCCGGGACAGGGGAGGAAAAACTGTTTTTT
many	TRBV7-2	TRBD2	TRBJ2-5	CASSLAASGVRETQYF	TGTGCCAGCAGCTTAGCGGCCAGCGGGGTCCGTGAGACCCAGTACTTC
.	TRBV4-1	.	TRBJ2-3	CASSQLLGDPHTDTQYF	TGCGCCAGCAGCCAACTGTTGGGGGACCCCCACACAGATACGCAGTATTTT
.	TRBV6-1	TRBD2	TRBJ2-1	CASNRLAGNSYNEQFF	TGTGCCAGCAATAGACTAGCGGGCAACTCCTACAATGAGCAGTTCTTC
many	TRBV5-1	.	TRBJ1-5	CASSLGENSNQPQHF	TGCGCCAGCAGCTTGGGAGAAAATAGCAATCAGCCCCAGCATTTT
.	TRBV12-3/TRBV12-4	.	TRBJ1-6	CASSGGQTNSPLHF	TGTGCCAGCAGTGGAGGACAGACAAATTCACCCCTCCACTTT
few	TRBV4-2	TRBD1	TRBJ2-7	CASSQGRRQGDEQYF	TGTGCCAGCAGCCAGGGGCGGCGACAGGGGGACGAGCAGTACTTC
.	TRBV7-2	.	TRBJ1-4	CASSQVVGQSNEKLFF	TGTGCCAGTAGCCAAGTTGTTGGACAGTCTAATGAAAAACTGTTTTTT
many	TRBV3-1	.	TRBJ1-6	CASSRGTNSPLHF	TGTGCCAGCAGCCGGGGTACTAATTCACCCCTCCACTTT
many	TRBV9	TRBD1	TRBJ1-4	CASSVGQGVSEKLFF	TGTGCCAGCAGCGTAGGACAGGGAGTAAGCGAAAAACTGTTTTTT
many	TRBV27	.	TRBJ1-1	CASSPSLGNTEAFF	TGTGCCAGCAGTCCATCCCTCGGGAACACTGAAGCTTTCTTT
many	TRBV2	.	TRBJ1-4	CASSEGGGNRPTNEKLFF	TGTGCCAGCAGTGAAGGAGGAGGCAACCGCCCAACTAATGAAAAACTGTTTTTT
many	TRBV19	TRBD1	TRBJ1-5	CASSWQGGTQPQHF	TGTGCCAGTAGTTGGCAGGGGGGGACTCAGCCCCAGCATTTT
few	TRBV6-1	TRBD1	TRBJ2-1	CASRPGQGYYNERFF	TGTGCCAGCAGACCCGGACAGGGCTACTACAATGAGCGGTTCTTC
many	TRBV18	.	TRBJ2-5	CASSPSELGQQETQYF	TGTGCCAGCTCACCTTCGGAACTGGGGCAGCAAGAGACCCAGTACTTC
many	TRBV12-3/TRBV12-4	.	TRBJ1-1	CASSFRGHGEAFF	TGTGCCAGCAGTTTTAGGGGACACGGGGAAGCTTTCTTT
many	TRBV24-1	TRBD1	TRBJ2-1	CATSDYDRGSYNEQFF	TGTGCCACCAGTGACTACGACAGGGGGTCCTACAATGAGCAGTTCTTC
.	TRBV19	TRBD1	TRBJ2-1	CASSIEGQGQMGNEQFF	TGTGCCAGTAGTATAGAGGGGCAGGGACAGATGGGCAATGAGCAGTTCTTC